This T cell receptor beta chain comes out of a study of shared clonotypes between healthy human individuals. Study overall: A donor's plate count was three for CD4 naive and three for CD4 memory; CD8 naive had two and CD8 memory one.

On this clone: No antigen is known for it. This CDR3 is also generated by other DNA sequences in the sample.

Overall study results and limits: Non-shared clonotypes had lower generation probabilities than clonotypes shared by all four sorted-subset donors. Sharing across four donors was highest in naive CD4 (approximately 5%) and lowest in memory CD8 (roughly 0.4%).

The split of CD4+ cells yielded CD45RA+ naive and CD45RA-negative memory subsets. Germline loops: CDR1 DFQATT, CDR2 SNEGSKA (reference sequence). The length of the CDR3 is 11 residues. Trimming pared 6 bases from V and 4 bases from J, leaving 7 bases between. The method was immunoSEQ multiplex PCR; TCRdb's version includes in-frame clones alone and lacks a portion of them. Among some 2.4 million clones, roughly 93% were seen once, and the ten largest hold 0.35% to 0.45%. The sequenced sample consisted of naive CD4+ T cells from PBMCs. Subset specified: CD45RA+ positively selected. The gene calls are TRBV20-1 and TRBJ1-3; no clear D. This clonotype was sampled from a man aged 18 to 35 in good health. Some clones in this sample may be carry-over from other donors' samples. The CDR3 spells CSARGGNTIYF. The CDR3 DNA reads TGCAGTGCACGCGGCGGAAACACCATATATTTT.